This TCR beta chain was documented in a study of T-cell reconstitution after alpha-beta-depleted transplantation in children. CDR1 and CDR2 from the germline V gene are SGHRS and YFSETQ. This CDR3 has 16 amino acids. The trim removed 5 bases at V and 5 bases at J, leaving 10 bases unmatched. Unique molecular identifiers tagged the TCRbeta library. TCRdb fed the PCR reads into MiXCR, producing one record per CDR3 protein. Of about 400,000 distinct CDR3 sequences listed, 20% are singletons. The rearrangement uses TRBV5-1 and TRBJ2-1, with 10 positions matching TRBD1. The receptor was isolated from a human donor who donated a stem cell graft to a child with acute myeloid leukemia. The input for sequencing was PBMCs from the stem cell graft donor, taken from the stem cell graft. The chain's CDR3 is CASSSAGTGVNNEQFF. In DNA form, the CDR3 reads TGCGCCAGCAGTTCTGCCGGGACAGGGGTCAACAATGAGCAGTTCTTC. Looking up the rest from reference TRBV5-1 and TRBJ2-1 gives the full variable domain: KAGVTQTPRYLIKTRGQQVTLSCSPISGHRSVSWYQQTPGQGLQFLFEYFSETQRNKGNFPGRFSGRQFSNSRSEMNVSTLELGDSALYLCASSSAGTGVNNEQFFGPGTRLTVL.